This T cell receptor beta chain is from a study of response to subunit inactivated influenza vaccine. Study findings and constraints: Every seasonal influenza vaccination brings in few new T cells, the authors suggested.

The CDR3 totals 16 residues. From germline, CDR1 is SGHTA and CDR2 FQGNSA. The V segment lost 3 bases and the J segment 3 bases; nucleotides outside the gene matches: 6. Each CDR3 protein gets one entry after TCRdb re-called the RT-PCR reads with MiXCR. The sample lists around 850,000 distinct CDR3 sequences; 15% to 20% were seen once. This clonotype has just a few counts. Its antigen is unidentified. The source of this sequence is a man aged 45-65 years who received an inactivated influenza vaccine. The starting material was PBMCs from blood, obtained 5 days after vaccination. The V call is TRBV7-2, the J call TRBJ2-5; 11 bases line up with TRBD1. The CDR3 DNA sequence: TGTGCCAGCAGCTTCAACGGACAGGGGGCTAAAGAGACCCAGTACTTC. Amino acid sequence: CASSFNGQGAKETQYF.